These 27 T cell receptor beta chains were all obtained from the same sample, sequenced in a study of shared clonotypes between healthy human individuals (dated by TCRdb to 2020 to 2021). Library generation was performed with the immunoSEQ multiplex PCR assay. Entries here come from immuneACCESS through TCRdb and include only in-frame sequences with V and J called. Some clones fail to appear in such tables; in the studies checked, an unresolved V gene covers under half of the shortfall, and the cause of the remainder is unknown. Within this sample are around 720,000 clones, with about three quarters of them counted one time only. The top ten constitute roughly 2% of the sample. The sequencing sample was made of memory CD4+ T cells sorted from blood. Sample cell subset or site, as interpreted from the label and publication: CD45RA-negative fraction. These receptors were obtained from a woman in her twenties or thirties in good health.

With respect to this clone: The identical CDR3 is also encoded by other nucleotide sequences in the sample. The rearrangement joins TRBV2 to TRBJ2-3; TRBD1 or TRBD2 may be the D gene (5 bases each). Germline CDR1 is SNHLY and CDR2 is FYNNEI. The length of the CDR3 is 14 residues. Trimming left V 6 bases short and J 3 bases short, with 13 bases between. The CDR3 nucleotides are TGTGCCAGCAGCGGGGACCGCGGGACAGATACGCAGTATTTT. Translation gives CASSGDRGTDTQYF.

This clone is a singleton in its sample. A much larger clone lies a single base off, so this may be a read error. Given the absence of the conserved phenylalanine or tryptophan at the CDR3 end, a read error is likely. The chain couples TRBV6-1 to TRBJ2-7, with D perhaps matching TRBD2 (6 bases). Trimming stripped 6 bases from V and 7 bases from J, with 19 bases between. Germline V gene lookup returns CDR1 MNHNS and CDR2 SASEGT. The CDR3 sequence is 14 residues long. The CDR3 protein is CASSGTSVRWEQYL. The CDR3 DNA sequence: TGTGCCAGCAGCGGGACTTCGGTTCGGTGGGAGCAGTACCTC.

The rearrangement uses TRBV11-2 and TRBJ2-1; 9 bases are shared with TRBD2. CDR3 size: 16 residues. The V gene end was trimmed by 4 bases and the J gene end by 7 bases; junction bases not matched to a gene: 11. CDR1 SGHAT and CDR2 FQNNGV come from the germline V gene. The CDR3 here is CASSYRSGGLPNEQFF. The DNA for the CDR3 is TGTGCCAGCAGCTACCGAAGCGGGGGGTTACCTAATGAGCAGTTCTTC.

The rearrangement links TRBV30 to TRBJ2-5; D is possibly TRBD1 or TRBD2 (5 bases each). CDR3 length: 13 residues. The germline CDR1 and CDR2 sequences are GTSNPN and SVGIG (reference sequence). The V end was cut by 3 bases, the J end by 6 bases, with 14 bases between. The CDR3 DNA reads as TGTGCCTGGAGGAGGGACCGTCAGAAGACCCAGTACTTC. Translated: CAWRRDRQKTQYF.

This chain links TRBV5-1 with TRBJ1-1; a weak D match, TRBD1 (5 bases). Germline loops: CDR1 SGHRS, CDR2 YFSETQ. The CDR3 runs to 15 residues. Trimming took off 4 bases at V and 1 base at J, with 14 bases between the two ends. The CDR3 sequence: CASSAPDRANTEAFF. The CDR3 coding sequence is TGCGCCAGCAGCGCTCCCGACAGAGCGAACACTGAAGCTTTCTTT.

The chain recombines TRBV19 with TRBJ1-2; unclear D gene. V was trimmed by 7 bases and J by 0 bases, leaving 12 bases between them. Looked up from germline, CDR1 is LNHDA and CDR2 is SQIVND (reference sequence). This CDR3 comprises 14 residues. CDR3 protein: CASTQDGPNYGYTF. The CDR3 nucleotides read TGTGCCAGTACCCAGGACGGACCTAACTATGGCTACACCTTC.

This chain joins TRBV6-1 and TRBJ2-7; D perhaps matches TRBD2 (5 bases). Germline lookup yields CDR1 MNHNS and CDR2 SASEGT. This CDR3 is built from 15 residues. Trimming removed 7 bases from V and 4 bases from J, with 20 bases in between. The CDR3 DNA follows: TGTGCCAGCATGCCGGGATACCTAAATAGATACGAGCAGTACTTC. This sequence encodes CASMPGYLNRYEQYF.

On this clone: Other DNA sequences in the same sample also yield this CDR3. The chain recombines TRBV5-1 with TRBJ1-1, with TRBD1 matching 7 bases. V lost 0 bases, J lost 6 bases, and 8 bases stayed unmatched. The CDR3 runs 15 residues. Germline values: CDR1 SGHRS, CDR2 YFSETQ. The CDR3 loop is CASSLGDRDLPEAFF. The DNA of the CDR3 is TGCGCCAGCAGCTTGGGTGACAGGGACTTGCCTGAAGCTTTCTTT.

This clone was seen ten or more times. The chain is built from TRBV6-1 and TRBJ1-1; 8 nucleotides agree with TRBD1. With 6 bases clipped from V and 1 base from J, the junction kept 4 bases outside the gene matches. Germline-derived CDR1 and CDR2 are MNHNS and SASEGT. The CDR3 covers 14 residues. The CDR3 nucleotides are TGTGCCAGCAGGAAGGACAGGGCGAACACTGAAGCTTTCTTT. The encoded protein is CASRKDRANTEAFF.

In its sample, this clone was seen a few times. CDR3 bases: TGCGCCAGCAGCCAAGGAGACTATGGCTACACCTTC. Translated: CASSQGDYGYTF. The chain has TRBV4-1 and TRBJ1-2; D uncertain. Germline CDR1 reads MGHRA; CDR2 reads YSYEKL. Trimming left V 1 base short and J 3 bases short, with 3 bases between. This CDR3 is built from 12 residues.

This clone showed up many times. Other DNA variants within this sample encode the same CDR3. This chain uses TRBV5-1 with TRBJ2-7; D is possibly TRBD1 or TRBD2 (5 bases each). The CDR3 sequence is 14 residues long. Germline V CDR1 and CDR2: SGHRS, YFSETQ. Trimming removed 0 bases from V and 2 bases from J, with 9 bases in between. The CDR3 reads CASSLGDGTYEQYF. CDR3 bases: TGCGCCAGCAGCTTGGGGGACGGTACCTACGAGCAGTACTTC. Drawing the rest from reference TRBV5-1 and TRBJ2-7, the complete variable domain is KAGVTQTPRYLIKTRGQQVTLSCSPISGHRSVSWYQQTPGQGLQFLFEYFSETQRNKGNFPGRFSGRQFSNSRSEMNVSTLELGDSALYLCASSLGDGTYEQYFGPGTRLTVT.

This chain uses TRBV11-2 with TRBJ2-3, with 9 bases lining up with TRBD2. The V gene end was trimmed by 5 bases and the J gene end by 6 bases; junction bases not matched to a gene: 12. Per germline, CDR1 SGHAT and CDR2 FQNNGV. This CDR3 region has 16 residues. The CDR3 nucleotides are TGTGCCAGCAGCCCCGGGGCAGCGGGAGGTCCGGATACGCAGTATTTT. As protein: CASSPGAAGGPDTQYF.

J is TRBJ1-3 and V is TRBV12-5; D might be TRBD1 (5 bases). The CDR3 contains 18 residues. CDR1 is LGHNT, CDR2 FRNRAP, per germline. Trimming removed 3 bases from V and 0 bases from J, with 18 bases in between. The CDR3 spells CASGFVPHRITSGNTIYF. The CDR3 DNA sequence: TGTGCTAGTGGTTTCGTACCTCACAGGATTACCTCTGGAAACACCATATATTTT.

The V call is TRBV10-1, the J call TRBJ2-1; 10 positions agree with TRBD2. Trimming removed 3 bases from V and 5 bases from J; junction bases left unmatched: 4. The CDR3 has 15 amino acids. Germline V gives CDR1 WNHNN, CDR2 SYGVQD (reference sequence). The CDR3 DNA follows: TGCGCCAGCAGTGACCGGACTAGCGGCCACAATGAGCAGTTCTTC. As protein: CASSDRTSGHNEQFF.

The J gene is TRBJ2-1, the V gene TRBV23-1; 7 nucleotides match TRBD1. TRBV23-1 is assigned to the ORF class and has an uncertain function. V gave up 9 bases and J gave up 5 bases; unmatched junction bases: 10. The CDR3 runs to 14 residues. The CDR3: CARCLGGDHNEQFF. The DNA for the CDR3 is TGCGCCAGGTGTCTAGGGGGCGATCACAATGAGCAGTTCTTC.

The V call is TRBV5-1, the J call TRBJ2-3, with TRBD2 matching 13 bases. Germline CDR1 reads SGHRS; CDR2 reads YFSETQ. This CDR3 spans 17 amino acids. With 3 bases clipped from V and 3 bases from J, the junction kept 7 bases outside the gene matches. The CDR3: CASSSRLAGGGTDTQYF. The DNA for the CDR3 is TGCGCCAGCAGCTCCAGACTAGCGGGAGGAGGTACAGATACGCAGTATTTT.

J is TRBJ1-3 and V is TRBV7-9; D call uncertain. The CDR3 runs 13 residues. CDR1 and CDR2 from the germline V gene are SEHNR and FQNEAQ (reference sequence). The V end was cut by 3 bases, the J end by 4 bases, with 7 bases between. The CDR3 protein is CASSLTQGNTIYF. In DNA, the CDR3 is TGTGCCAGCAGCTTGACACAGGGAAACACCATATATTTT.

This clone was detected once. This chain joins TRBV4-1 and TRBJ2-2; either TRBD1 or TRBD2 may supply D (7 bases each). The CDR3 loop spans 15 amino acids. The germline gives CDR1 MGHRA, CDR2 YSYEKL. The germline V and J ends were trimmed by 6 bases and 3 bases, with 14 bases remaining between them. The CDR3: CASSKGAGDTGELFF. In DNA, the CDR3 is TGCGCCAGCAGTAAGGGGGCGGGGGACACCGGGGAGCTGTTTTTT.

This chain connects TRBV29-1 to TRBJ2-1; a weak D match, TRBD2 (5 bases). V shed 8 bases and J shed 0 bases, with 11 bases lying between them. This CDR3 has 13 amino acids. Germline-derived CDR1 and CDR2 are SQVTM and ANQGSEA. The CDR3 DNA sequence: TGCAGCTTCCGGGGTCTCTCCTACAATGAGCAGTTCTTC. It is translated as CSFRGLSYNEQFF.

The gene calls are TRBV4-2 and TRBJ2-7, with TRBD1 matching 8 bases. Unmatched junction bases numbered 4, after V lost 2 bases and J lost 7 bases. Germline V gives CDR1 LGHNA, CDR2 YNFKEQ. The CDR3 loop spans 13 amino acids. The chain's CDR3 is CASSQQGAREQYF. CDR3 sequence (DNA): TGTGCCAGCAGCCAACAGGGGGCAAGAGAGCAGTACTTC.

V usage is TRBV19 and J usage is TRBJ1-2; D uncertain. The CDR3 spans 14 residues. Germline V gene lookup returns CDR1 LNHDA and CDR2 SQIVND (reference sequence). V lost 7 bases and J 1 base, leaving 13 bases between the germline ends. This chain's CDR3 is CASKSLQVNYGYTF. The DNA of the CDR3 is TGTGCCAGTAAGAGTCTACAAGTTAACTATGGCTACACCTTC.

This clone was counted only a few times. This rearrangement joins TRBV28 to TRBJ2-7; the D is unclear. Germline CDR1 reads MDHEN; CDR2 reads SYDVKM. V lost 1 base and J 4 bases, leaving 17 bases between the germline ends. The CDR3 covers 16 residues. In DNA, the CDR3 is TGTGCCAGCAGTTTATTCTGGGGTCCGGAGACTTACGAGCAGTACTTC. Protein: CASSLFWGPETYEQYF.

J is TRBJ1-1 and V is TRBV11-2; weak D call: TRBD1 (5 bases). Trimming shortened V by 5 bases and J by 1 base, and 11 bases separated the two germline ends. The CDR3 covers 14 residues. CDR1 is SGHAT and CDR2 is FQNNGV in the germline V gene. The CDR3 DNA sequence: TGTGCCAGCAGCGCAGGGAGTCGGAACACTGAAGCTTTCTTT. It yields the protein CASSAGSRNTEAFF.

The CDR3 reads CASSVVLEQYF. The CDR3 nucleotides read TGTGCCAGCAGCGTAGTACTCGAGCAGTACTTC. This chain links TRBV9 with TRBJ2-7; D not certain. Trimming removed 0 bases from V and 6 bases from J, with 4 bases in between. The germline gives CDR1 SGDLS, CDR2 YYNGEE. The CDR3 is 11 amino acids. Full variable domain (outside the CDR3, taken from reference TRBV9 and TRBJ2-7): DSGVTQTPKHLITATGQRVTLRCSPRSGDLSVYWYQQSLDQGLQFLIQYYNGEERAKGNILERFSAQQFPDLHSELNLSSLELGDSALYFCASSVVLEQYFGPGTRLTVT.

Remarks on this clone: This may be a read error, as it is one base from a much larger clone. Additional DNA sequences in this sample encode the identical CDR3. The DNA for the CDR3 is TGTGCCAGCAGCTTATCTAGCGGGAGCTCCTACGAGCAGTACTTC. It is translated as CASSLSSGSSYEQYF. J is TRBJ2-7 and V is TRBV7-2; TRBD2 matches at 10 bases. The CDR3 loop spans 15 amino acids. The J segment lost 0 bases and the V segment lost 2 bases, leaving 1 base of the junction unmatched. Germline CDR1 SGHTA, CDR2 FQGNSA. The complete variable domain, with remaining parts taken from reference TRBV7-2 and TRBJ2-7, reads GAGVSQSPSNKVTEKGKDVELRCDPISGHTALYWYRQSLGQGLEFLIYFQGNSAPDKSGLPSDRFSAERTGGSVSTLTIQRTQQEDSAVYLCASSLSSGSSYEQYFGPGTRLTVT.

The V gene is TRBV7-9, the J gene TRBJ2-2; 7 nucleotides match TRBD1. V was clipped by 2 bases and J by 4 bases; unmatched bases: 4. The length of the CDR3 is 15 residues. Germline V gene sequence: CDR1 SEHNR, CDR2 FQNEAQ (reference sequence). The CDR3 reads CASSLMAGGTGELFF. The CDR3 bases are TGTGCCAGCAGCTTAATGGCAGGGGGCACCGGGGAGCTGTTTTTT.

To note about this clone: In the same sample, other DNA sequences code for this CDR3. The gene calls are TRBV6-5 and TRBJ1-1; 7 bases are shared with TRBD1. Germline V gives CDR1 MNHEY, CDR2 SVGAGI. Trimming at V came to 5 bases and at J to 1 base, leaving 4 bases not matched to a gene. The CDR3 contains 14 residues. DNA for the CDR3: TGTGCCAGCAGTCCGAGGACAGGGAACACTGAAGCTTTCTTT. This translates into CASSPRTGNTEAFF.